Each of the 10 T cell receptor beta chains below was sequenced from the same sample in a study of blood T cell repertoires in COVID-19. Clones were sequenced by immunoSEQ multiplex PCR, and TCRdb holds only the in-frame ones, with some missing. In the table there are about 38,000 clones, 70% to 90% of which are singletons. Sequencing input: peripheral blood. Every receptor here comes from a man between 65 and 79 years old with active COVID-19.

This chain joins TRBV30 and TRBJ2-2; TRBD2 might be the D (6 bases). Germline V gives CDR1 GTSNPN, CDR2 SVGIG (reference sequence). V was trimmed by 0 bases and J by 0 bases, leaving 11 bases between them. This CDR3 is 16 amino acids long. CDR3 DNA sequence: TGTGCCTGGAGTGTACTGGGGGGAGCGAACACCGGGGAGCTGTTTTTT. It translates to CAWSVLGGANTGELFF.

V gene TRBV29-1 combines with J gene TRBJ2-7, with 12 bases identical to TRBD1. V shed 5 bases and J 6 bases; nucleotides not matched to a gene: 8. The CDR3 sequence is 14 residues long. The germline gives CDR1 SQVTM, CDR2 ANQGSEA. The CDR3 region has the DNA TGCAGCGTTCGGCTGGGACAGGGGGCGGGCGAGCAGTACTTC. This translates into CSVRLGQGAGEQYF.

The genes are TRBV7-9 and TRBJ2-2, with TRBD2 matching 7 bases. The V segment lost 5 bases and the J segment 4 bases; nucleotides outside the gene matches: 7. Germline V gives CDR1 SEHNR, CDR2 FQNEAQ (reference sequence). This CDR3 contains 15 residues. CDR3 coding DNA: TGTGCCAGCAGCGAAAGACTAGCCCCCACCGGGGAGCTGTTTTTT. This codes for CASSERLAPTGELFF.

CDR3 sequence reads: CASRSPRGVTGNTIYF. In DNA, the CDR3 is TGTGCCAGCAGGTCCCCCAGGGGGGTCACTGGAAACACCATATATTTT. The gene calls are TRBV7-2 and TRBJ1-3; 7 bases line up with TRBD1. V was pared by 6 bases and J by 2 bases, with 10 bases of the junction left unmatched. Germline CDR1 is SGHTA and CDR2 is FQGNSA. This CDR3 is 16 amino acids long.

The CDR3 reads CATSGLPIGAYEQYF. CDR3 DNA: TGTGCCACCAGCGGGTTGCCTATAGGGGCGTACGAGCAGTACTTC. This chain links TRBV6-2 or TRBV6-3 with TRBJ2-7; the D gene is possibly TRBD2 (6 bases). Trimming removed 10 bases from V and 4 bases from J, with 23 bases in between. This CDR3 region has 15 residues. Germline CDR1 is MNHEY and CDR2 is SVGEGT.

The rearrangement uses TRBV18 and TRBJ2-5; D is unclear. Germline CDR1 is KGHSH and CDR2 is LQKENI. CDR3 length: 15 residues. V dropped 6 bases and J dropped 0 bases, with 14 bases sitting between them. CDR3 bases: TGTGCCAGCTCTCCGAGGCAGCCGAACCAAGAGACCCAGTACTTC. Its protein is CASSPRQPNQETQYF.

The chain carries TRBV5-1 and TRBJ2-7; possible D gene TRBD2, 5 bases. The germline V gene encodes CDR1 SGHRS and CDR2 YFSETQ. The germline V and J ends were trimmed by 2 bases and 4 bases, with 16 bases remaining between them. This CDR3 has 15 amino acids. CDR3 coding DNA: TGCGCCAGCAGCTTTGGGTGGGGAGCTGAGTACGAGCAGTACTTC. It translates to CASSFGWGAEYEQYF.

The chain's CDR3 is CASRVNRGETQYF. In DNA form, the CDR3 reads TGTGCCAGCAGGGTTAACAGGGGTGAGACCCAGTACTTC. V usage is TRBV2 and J usage is TRBJ2-5; 7 bases agree with TRBD1. The CDR3 is 13 residues long. The V segment lost 6 bases and the J segment 5 bases; nucleotides outside the gene matches: 6. Germline CDR1 and CDR2: SNHLY and FYNNEI.

V and J are TRBV28 and TRBJ1-2; 7 nucleotides match TRBD1. This CDR3 contains 14 residues. Germline V gene lookup returns CDR1 MDHEN and CDR2 SYDVKM. V was clipped by 5 bases and J by 0 bases; unmatched bases: 3. CDR3: CASSPGTANYGYTF. CDR3 sequence (DNA): TGTGCCAGCAGTCCAGGGACAGCTAACTATGGCTACACCTTC.

V is TRBV18 and J is TRBJ2-7, with D possibly matching TRBD2 (6 bases). Trimming pared 6 bases from V and 0 bases from J, leaving 18 bases between. The CDR3 is made up of 16 amino acids. Germline values: CDR1 KGHSH, CDR2 LQKENI. This CDR3 is CASSDSGHGGSYEQYF. CDR3 nucleotides: TGTGCCAGCTCGGATTCGGGTCACGGGGGCTCCTACGAGCAGTACTTC.